The sequence of this TCR beta chain was determined in a study of CD8+ T cells in alopecia areata. After isolation, RNA underwent reverse transcription to generate cDNA as the sequencing template. The protocol was immunoSEQ multiplex PCR, while the TCRdb copy is restricted to in-frame clones and leaves out a portion. The repertoire has 200,000 or so clones, under 40% of them found once; the top ten carry 0.48%. This clone turned up a few times. Its target is unknown. CDR1 ENHRY and CDR2 SYGVKD come from the germline V gene. Trimming left V 7 bases short and J 4 bases short, with 11 bases between. This CDR3 region has 13 residues. As for treatment: oral pan-JAK inhibitor, 5-10 mg twice daily. Overall study results and limits: Many expanded lesional clones remained in scalp and blood on tofacitinib. Researchers report lesional scalp, most notably alopecia totalis/universalis, outstripped normal scalp in clonality.

Sequencing used CD4+ T cells sorted from blood, obtained between weeks 30 and 35, from a patient treated with tofacitinib. The TCR comes from a human donor with alopecia areata. The rearrangement joins TRBV10-3 to TRBJ1-5, with D maybe TRBD1 (5 bases). The CDR3 sequence is CAINGDLNQPQHF. The CDR3 DNA is TGTGCCATCAATGGGGACTTGAATCAGCCCCAGCATTTT.